Included here is one T cell receptor beta chain sequence, with context. Its antigen is not known. There are 13 residues in the CDR3. V lost 5 bases to trimming and J lost 7 bases; unmatched junction nucleotides: 3. From germline, CDR1 is SQVTM and CDR2 ANQGSEA. This record comes from a study of cytomegalovirus exposure and HLA in healthy donors. Study-wide background: Membership in the Caucasian-associated ancestry cluster was found for about four fifths of almost 400 genotyped donors. Points from the study as a whole: Cytomegalovirus association was listed for 150 or so TCR beta chains. It was confirmed in vitro that a few of the CMV-associated chains were specific for CMV antigens.

It was with 60 Vbeta and 13 Jbeta primers that the PCR ran. TCRdb's table, derived via immunoSEQ multiplex PCR, lists solely in-frame clones and lacks some. The repertoire holds more than 110,000 clones, with around 79% as singletons. This clonotype originated in a female donor in good health and CMV-seronegative. The sample consisted of PBMCs. V usage is TRBV29-1 and J usage is TRBJ2-1, with 12 bases fitting TRBD2. The CDR3 bases are TGCAGCGTTTGGACTAGCGGGGCAAATGAGCAGTTCTTC. Residues: CSVWTSGANEQFF.